These T cell receptor beta chains were read from a single sample in a study of CD8+ T cells in alopecia areata. The table came from immunoSEQ multiplex PCR; TCRdb's copy has only in-frame clones and leaves some out. This repertoire shows roughly 250,000 clones, less than 80% found once; its top ten account for about 1.3%. The material sequenced was CD4+ T cells sorted from blood, taken at week 0. The receptor source for this set is a human donor with alopecia areata. CDR3s include the opening cysteine and the closing phenylalanine or tryptophan. D genes are given only for firm matches. Part of the rows lack a size; the others show once, few, many or a class for expanded clones.

d_call: TRBD2; j_call: TRBJ2-5; clone_size: .; v_call: TRBV29-1; cdr3_nt: TGCAGCGTGGGGGCGGGGGGAGAGACCCAGTACTTC; cdr3_aa: CSVGAGGETQYF
d_call: .; j_call: TRBJ2-1; clone_size: .; v_call: TRBV9; cdr3_nt: TGTGCCAGCAGCGTAACGGGGGCTAGCGGCGACCATGAGCAGTTCTTC; cdr3_aa: CASSVTGASGDHEQFF
d_call: .; j_call: TRBJ1-1; clone_size: few; v_call: TRBV6-5; cdr3_nt: TGTGCCAGCAGCCCAAGGGGGGGAGGATCTGAAGCTTTCTTT; cdr3_aa: CASSPRGGGSEAFF
d_call: .; j_call: TRBJ1-1; clone_size: .; v_call: TRBV7-2; cdr3_nt: TGTGCCAGCAGCGCTCACAGGGCGAACACTGAAGCTTTCTTT; cdr3_aa: CASSAHRANTEAFF
d_call: TRBD1; j_call: TRBJ2-5; clone_size: .; v_call: TRBV6-1; cdr3_nt: TGTGCCAGCAAGGACAGGGTGTACCAAGAGACCCAGTACTTC; cdr3_aa: CASKDRVYQETQYF
d_call: TRBD1; j_call: TRBJ1-2; clone_size: few; v_call: TRBV29-1; cdr3_nt: TGCAGCGTTGGACAGGGGCTGAAGGGCTACACCTTC; cdr3_aa: CSVGQGLKGYTF
d_call: .; j_call: TRBJ2-3; clone_size: .; v_call: TRBV11-2; cdr3_nt: TGTGCCAGCAGCTTCTCTAGTCCAGATACGCAGTATTTT; cdr3_aa: CASSFSSPDTQYF
d_call: .; j_call: TRBJ2-5; clone_size: once; v_call: TRBV29-1; cdr3_nt: TGCAGCGTTGGGCAGACTACTACCCAAGAGACCCAGTACTTC; cdr3_aa: CSVGQTTTQETQYF
d_call: TRBD1; j_call: TRBJ2-5; clone_size: .; v_call: TRBV29-1; cdr3_nt: TGCAGCGTTGAACTGACAGGGCTGGGGACCCAGTACTTC; cdr3_aa: CSVELTGLGTQYF
d_call: .; j_call: TRBJ2-7; clone_size: few; v_call: TRBV29-1; cdr3_nt: TGCAGCGTGCGGGCCACCGCCTACGAGCAGTACTTC; cdr3_aa: CSVRATAYEQYF
d_call: .; j_call: TRBJ2-4; clone_size: .; v_call: TRBV5-1; cdr3_nt: TGCGCCAGCAGCCGGGAAAGCCAAAACATTCAGTACTTC; cdr3_aa: CASSRESQNIQYF
d_call: .; j_call: TRBJ2-5; clone_size: once; v_call: TRBV25-1; cdr3_nt: TGTGCCAGCAGTCTAGCGACCGGACAGATCCAGTACTTC; cdr3_aa: CASSLATGQIQYF
d_call: .; j_call: TRBJ2-2; clone_size: .; v_call: TRBV30; cdr3_nt: TGTGCCTGGAGTGATTTGGGCACCGGGGAGCTGTTTTTT; cdr3_aa: CAWSDLGTGELFF
d_call: .; j_call: TRBJ1-2; clone_size: .; v_call: TRBV12-5; cdr3_nt: TGTGCTAGTGGTCCGTTCAATAGGGGCTACACCTTC; cdr3_aa: CASGPFNRGYTF
d_call: .; j_call: TRBJ1-5; clone_size: .; v_call: TRBV30; cdr3_nt: TGTGCCTGGAGGGGACACGGTAGCAATCAGCCCCAGCATTTT; cdr3_aa: CAWRGHGSNQPQHF
d_call: .; j_call: TRBJ1-5; clone_size: .; v_call: TRBV7-9; cdr3_nt: TGTGCCAGCAGCCCTGACATGGGCAATCAGCCCCAGCATTTT; cdr3_aa: CASSPDMGNQPQHF
d_call: TRBD1; j_call: TRBJ2-5; clone_size: .; v_call: TRBV29-1; cdr3_nt: TGCAGCGTCTGGACAGGACAAGAGACCCAGTACTTC; cdr3_aa: CSVWTGQETQYF
d_call: .; j_call: TRBJ1-1; clone_size: few; v_call: TRBV29-1; cdr3_nt: TGCAGCGTTGTGGCAGAATTAAACACTGAAGCTTTCTTT; cdr3_aa: CSVVAELNTEAFF
d_call: TRBD1; j_call: TRBJ2-7; clone_size: few; v_call: TRBV29-1; cdr3_nt: TGCAGCGTTGAATGGGACAGGGACGGCGAGCAGTACTTC; cdr3_aa: CSVEWDRDGEQYF
d_call: TRBD1; j_call: TRBJ1-2; clone_size: .; v_call: TRBV14; cdr3_nt: TGTGCCAGCAGCCATAGAACCCCTTTTCGACAGGGGGCGAATGGCTACACCTTC; cdr3_aa: CASSHRTPFRQGANGYTF
d_call: .; j_call: TRBJ2-5; clone_size: .; v_call: TRBV29-1; cdr3_nt: TGCAGCGCACAAATTAACAGGGAAGAGACCCAGTACTTC; cdr3_aa: CSAQINREETQYF
d_call: .; j_call: TRBJ1-1; clone_size: .; v_call: TRBV4-3; cdr3_nt: TGCGCCAGCAGCCAAGTAGGGCTGAACACTGAAGCTTTCTTT; cdr3_aa: CASSQVGLNTEAFF
d_call: .; j_call: TRBJ2-7; clone_size: .; v_call: TRBV9; cdr3_nt: TGTGCCAGCAGCCCCCCAGGGACGGTTTACGAGCAGTACTTC; cdr3_aa: CASSPPGTVYEQYF
d_call: .; j_call: TRBJ1-6; clone_size: .; v_call: TRBV30; cdr3_nt: TGTGCCTGGAGTGGACTTGGCTCATATGATTCACCCCTCCACTTT; cdr3_aa: CAWSGLGSYDSPLHF
d_call: .; j_call: TRBJ2-7; clone_size: .; v_call: TRBV9; cdr3_nt: TGTGCCAGCAGCGTAGCTCTCGGGGGAGGGCAGTACTTC; cdr3_aa: CASSVALGGGQYF
d_call: .; j_call: TRBJ1-4; clone_size: .; v_call: TRBV5-1; cdr3_nt: TGCGCCAGCAGCTTGACAGGGTTTAACGAAAAACTGTTTTTT; cdr3_aa: CASSLTGFNEKLFF
d_call: .; j_call: TRBJ1-2; clone_size: .; v_call: TRBV7-8; cdr3_nt: TGTGCCAGCAGCCGGGGGCCTGTAGACTATGGCTACACCTTC; cdr3_aa: CASSRGPVDYGYTF
d_call: .; j_call: TRBJ1-5; clone_size: .; v_call: TRBV19; cdr3_nt: TGTGCCAGTAGCTACCCCCCGAGGCCCCAGCATTTT; cdr3_aa: CASSYPPRPQHF
d_call: TRBD1; j_call: TRBJ2-3; clone_size: few; v_call: TRBV4-3; cdr3_nt: TGCGCCAGCAGCCAAGAGGCCGCAGGGGGAACAGATACGCAGTATTTT; cdr3_aa: CASSQEAAGGTDTQYF
d_call: .; j_call: TRBJ1-6; clone_size: .; v_call: TRBV7-2; cdr3_nt: TGTGCCAGCAGCCCGACAGGAAGTCCACCCCTCCACTTT; cdr3_aa: CASSPTGSPPLHF
d_call: TRBD1; j_call: TRBJ1-1; clone_size: .; v_call: TRBV9; cdr3_nt: TGTGCCAGCAGCGCGACAGGGTTCACTGAAGCTTTCTTT; cdr3_aa: CASSATGFTEAFF
d_call: TRBD2; j_call: TRBJ2-5; clone_size: .; v_call: TRBV7-2; cdr3_nt: TGTGCCAGCAGCTTACGGCCTAGCGGGGGTGAGACCCAGTACTTC; cdr3_aa: CASSLRPSGGETQYF
d_call: .; j_call: TRBJ2-5; clone_size: .; v_call: TRBV30; cdr3_nt: TGTGCCTGGAAGTTCCCTGGTGGACGCGAGACCCAGTACTTC; cdr3_aa: CAWKFPGGRETQYF
d_call: TRBD1; j_call: TRBJ1-2; clone_size: .; v_call: TRBV4-1; cdr3_nt: TGCGCCAGCAGCCAACCCGACAGGGGGCAACTTAATGGCTACACCTTC; cdr3_aa: CASSQPDRGQLNGYTF
d_call: TRBD2; j_call: TRBJ2-1; clone_size: few; v_call: TRBV29-1; cdr3_nt: TGCAGCGCTAAGACTAGCGGAGCGGAGGGGTTCTTC; cdr3_aa: CSAKTSGAEGFF
d_call: TRBD1; j_call: TRBJ1-2; clone_size: .; v_call: TRBV6-1; cdr3_nt: TGTGCCAGCAGGGGACAGCTACTCCTTTATGGCTACACCTTC; cdr3_aa: CASRGQLLLYGYTF
d_call: TRBD1; j_call: TRBJ2-7; clone_size: .; v_call: TRBV18; cdr3_nt: TGTGCCAGCTCACCCCCCGGGCGGGACAGGGGACCCTACGAGCAGTACTTC; cdr3_aa: CASSPPGRDRGPYEQYF